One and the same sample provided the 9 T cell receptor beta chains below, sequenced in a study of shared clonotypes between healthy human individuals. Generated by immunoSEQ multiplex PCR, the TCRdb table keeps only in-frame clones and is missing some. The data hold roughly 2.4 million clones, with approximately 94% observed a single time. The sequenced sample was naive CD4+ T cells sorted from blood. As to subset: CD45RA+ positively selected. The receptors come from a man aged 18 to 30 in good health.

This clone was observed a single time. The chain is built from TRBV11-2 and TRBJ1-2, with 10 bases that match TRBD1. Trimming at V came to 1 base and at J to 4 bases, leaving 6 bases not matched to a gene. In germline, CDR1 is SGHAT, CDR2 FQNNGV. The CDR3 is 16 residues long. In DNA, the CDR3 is TGTGCCAGCAGCTTAGTCGCAGGGGACAGGGGCTATGGCTACACCTTC. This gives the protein CASSLVAGDRGYGYTF.

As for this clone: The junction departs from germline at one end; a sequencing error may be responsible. The CDR3 region has the DNA TGTGCTAGCAGCCACGGGACTAGCGGGAACACCGGGGAGCTGTTTTTT. Protein sequence: CASSHGTSGNTGELFF. The chain joins TRBV7-7 to TRBJ2-2; 11 bases match TRBD2. CDR1 and CDR2 (germline): SSHAT, FNYEAQ (reference sequence). This CDR3 comprises 16 residues.

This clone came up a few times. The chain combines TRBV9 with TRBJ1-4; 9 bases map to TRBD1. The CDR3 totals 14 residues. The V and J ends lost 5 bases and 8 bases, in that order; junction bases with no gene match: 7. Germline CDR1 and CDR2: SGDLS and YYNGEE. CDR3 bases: TGTGCCAGCAGTCGGGACAGGGTAAACGAAAAACTGTTTTTT. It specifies CASSRDRVNEKLFF.

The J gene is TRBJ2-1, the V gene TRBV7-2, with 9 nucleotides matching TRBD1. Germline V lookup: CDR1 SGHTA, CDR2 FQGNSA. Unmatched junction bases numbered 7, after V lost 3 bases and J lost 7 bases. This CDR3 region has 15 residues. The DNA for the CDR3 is TGTGCCAGCAGCTTGGGACAGGGTCGAGTGAATGAGCAGTTCTTC. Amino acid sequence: CASSLGQGRVNEQFF.

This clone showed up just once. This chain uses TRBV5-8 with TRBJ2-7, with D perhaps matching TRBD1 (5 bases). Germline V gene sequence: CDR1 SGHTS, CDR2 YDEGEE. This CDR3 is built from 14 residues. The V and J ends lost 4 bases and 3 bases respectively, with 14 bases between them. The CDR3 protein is CASSPWAGHYEQYF. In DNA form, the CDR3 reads TGTGCCAGCAGCCCCTGGGCAGGGCACTACGAGCAGTACTTC.

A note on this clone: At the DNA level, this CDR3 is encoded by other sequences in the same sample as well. CDR3 nucleotides: TGTGCCATCAGTGAAAGTGGGGCCCAAGAGACCCAGTACTTC. Translated, it gives CAISESGAQETQYF. The rearrangement joins TRBV10-3 to TRBJ2-5, with D possibly TRBD1 on 5 matching bases. Per the germline V gene, CDR1 is ENHRY and CDR2 is SYGVKD. V was cut by 3 bases and J by 1 base, with 9 bases left in between. There are 14 residues in the CDR3.

In nucleotides, the CDR3 is TGTGCCAGCTCACCAAGGACATACGAAGGCACTGAAGCTTTCTTT. Translated: CASSPRTYEGTEAFF. The chain links TRBV18 to TRBJ1-1; a possible D gene is TRBD1 (5 bases). The CDR3 runs to 15 residues. Trimming shortened V by 2 bases and J by 4 bases, and 14 bases separated the two germline ends. From germline, CDR1 is KGHSH and CDR2 LQKENI. The whole variable domain, remainder taken from reference TRBV18 and TRBJ1-1, is NAGVMQNPRHLVRRRGQEARLRCSPMKGHSHVYWYRQLPEEGLKFMVYLQKENIIDESGMPKERFSAEFPKEGPSILRIQQVVRGDSAAYFCASSPRTYEGTEAFFGQGTRLTVV.

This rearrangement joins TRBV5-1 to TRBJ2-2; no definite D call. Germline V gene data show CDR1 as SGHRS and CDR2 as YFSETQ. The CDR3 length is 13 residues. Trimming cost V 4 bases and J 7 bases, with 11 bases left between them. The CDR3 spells CASSNRVGGELFF. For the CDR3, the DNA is TGCGCCAGCAGCAATAGAGTGGGCGGGGAGCTGTTTTTT.

The CDR3 is CASSFLRDTGAGELFF. CDR3 bases: TGCGCCAGCAGCTTCCTACGGGACACCGGGGCCGGGGAGCTGTTTTTT. The V and J genes are TRBV5-1 and TRBJ2-2, with a weak D call TRBD1 (6 bases). This CDR3 comprises 16 residues. With 2 bases removed from V and 6 bases from J, the gap between germline ends came to 17 bases. Germline V CDR1 and CDR2: SGHRS, YFSETQ.